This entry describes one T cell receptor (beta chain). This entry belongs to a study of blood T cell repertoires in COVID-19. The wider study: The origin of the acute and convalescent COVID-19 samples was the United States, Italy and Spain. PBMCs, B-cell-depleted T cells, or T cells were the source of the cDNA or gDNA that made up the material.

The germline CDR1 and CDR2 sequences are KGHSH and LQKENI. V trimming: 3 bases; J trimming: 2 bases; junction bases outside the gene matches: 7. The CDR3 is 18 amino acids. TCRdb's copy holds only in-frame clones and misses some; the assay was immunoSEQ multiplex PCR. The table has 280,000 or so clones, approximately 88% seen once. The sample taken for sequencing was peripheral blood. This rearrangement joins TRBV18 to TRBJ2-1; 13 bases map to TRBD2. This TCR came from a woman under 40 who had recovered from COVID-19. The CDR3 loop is CASSPAGTSGAAYNEQFF. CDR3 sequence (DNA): TGTGCCAGCTCACCCGCCGGGACTAGCGGGGCCGCCTACAATGAGCAGTTCTTC.